This T cell receptor beta chain was captured by sequencing in a study of human T cells and chemical hapten exposure. About the study: Small pooled library volume differences mainly caused per-sample TCR yield variation. Study-wide findings and caveats: Sensitizing to DPC left TCRs with a frequency above 1 in 1000 unaltered.

CDR3 length: 12 residues. V lost 0 bases and J lost 7, with 7 bases in between. Notes on this clonotype: Its antigen is currently unknown.

The starting material, unfractionated whole blood, was used for total RNA extraction. Individual cDNA molecules in this library carried unique molecular identifiers. Study processing details: The median was roughly 100,000 TCRs per sample, ranging roughly 20,000 to 750,000. TCRdb reprocessed the 5' RACE reads via MiXCR and lists one record per CDR3 protein. These V and J calls are TCRdb output, not the study's own analysis. Of about 80,000 distinct CDR3 sequences in the sample, approximately 8% were seen once. The receptor was derived from a male donor in good health. The chain employs TRBV12-3 or TRBV12-4 and TRBJ2-7; no reliable D call. CDR3 nucleotides: TGTGCCAGCAGTTTAGCTGGGCGGGAGCAGTACTTC. It encodes CASSLAGREQYF.